This entry lists 16 T cell receptor beta chains sequenced from one sample in a study of Graves' ophthalmopathy and Graves' hyperthyroidism. Amplification targeted the TCR beta CDR3 regions, with RNA transcripts as the source material. The workflow started with a first-round RT-PCR run with HTBI primers and then moved on to a second-round multiplex PCR. One entry per CDR3 protein, called by TCRdb with MiXCR from the multiplex PCR reads. The table shows about 210,000 distinct CDR3 sequences, with 25% to 30% occurring only once. The sequencing input was peripheral blood. Receptor source: a man aged 45 to 65 with Graves' ophthalmopathy.

V usage is TRBV6-2 or TRBV6-3 and J usage is TRBJ2-7, with 10 bases that match TRBD1. The CDR3 is made up of 18 amino acids. The germline CDR1 and CDR2 sequences are MNHEY and SVGEGT. V shed 2 bases and J 2 bases; nucleotides not matched to a gene: 12. CDR3 loop: CASSYEGTGVEMAYEQYF. In nucleotides, the CDR3 is TGTGCCAGCAGTTACGAGGGGACAGGGGTGGAGATGGCCTACGAGCAGTACTTC.

This clonotype was recorded at least ten times. The chain carries TRBV5-1 and TRBJ1-3; D gene uncertain. V lost 0 bases, J lost 0 bases, and 10 bases lay in between. Germline V gene lookup returns CDR1 SGHRS and CDR2 YFSETQ. This CDR3 spans 16 amino acids. DNA for the CDR3: TGCGCCAGCAGCTTGGACCAGGTCCTCTCTGGAAACACCATATATTTT. Amino acids: CASSLDQVLSGNTIYF.

In its sample, this clonotype was seen a few times. V is TRBV6-5 and J is TRBJ2-5; D gene uncertain. The V gene's germline CDR1 is MNHEY and CDR2 SVGAGI. The CDR3 contains 14 residues. The V end was cut by 0 bases, the J end by 2 bases, with 7 bases between. The CDR3 region is CASSYSKEQETQYF. The CDR3 coding sequence is TGTGCCAGCAGTTACTCGAAAGAACAAGAGACCCAGTACTTC.

There are many counts of this clonotype. The chain carries TRBV28 and TRBJ1-2; TRBD1 aligns across 10 bases. The CDR3 consists of 17 residues. The germline V gene has CDR1 MDHEN and CDR2 SYDVKM. J was trimmed by 1 base and V by 7 bases; bases with no gene match: 12. The CDR3 loop reads CASKYPAGTGDNYGYTF. The CDR3 DNA is TGTGCCAGCAAATATCCCGCAGGGACAGGGGATAACTATGGCTACACCTTC.

In this sample, this clonotype turned up many times. This chain uses TRBV27 with TRBJ1-5, with D unclear. V was clipped by 0 bases and J by 4 bases, with 4 bases between them. The CDR3 loop spans 13 amino acids. Germline V CDR1 and CDR2: MNHEY, SMNVEV (reference sequence). CDR3 residues: CASSLSGNQPQHF. Here the CDR3 DNA reads TGTGCCAGCAGTTTATCTGGGAATCAGCCCCAGCATTTT.

Ten or more counts support this clonotype. This chain links TRBV4-1 with TRBJ2-7; D ambiguous. This CDR3 spans 12 amino acids. Deletions cut 1 base from V and 7 bases from J, with 8 bases between. Germline-derived CDR1 and CDR2 are MGHRA and YSYEKL. This CDR3 is CASSQGTREQYF. CDR3 bases: TGCGCCAGCAGCCAAGGGACGAGGGAGCAGTACTTC.

This clonotype showed up many times. This chain links TRBV2 with TRBJ2-2, with TRBD1 matching over 8 bases. After removal of 5 bases from V and 0 bases from J, the junction contained 2 bases not matched to a gene. Germline-derived CDR1 and CDR2 are SNHLY and FYNNEI. CDR3 length: 15 residues. The CDR3 reads CASSQGASNTGELFF. The CDR3 DNA reads TGTGCCAGCAGTCAGGGGGCCTCGAACACCGGGGAGCTGTTTTTT.

This clonotype was counted many times. The CDR3 region is CASGLGQGIDEQYF. The CDR3 DNA is TGTGCTAGTGGTTTGGGGCAGGGGATCGACGAGCAGTACTTC. The chain is built from TRBV12-5 and TRBJ2-7, with a tentative D call TRBD1 (6 bases). Trimming shortened V by 1 base and J by 5 bases, and 12 bases separated the two germline ends. CDR1 and CDR2 (germline): LGHNT, FRNRAP. This CDR3 comprises 14 residues.

The genes are TRBV6-1 and TRBJ1-5; TRBD1 agrees at 10 bases. V was clipped by 6 bases and J by 5 bases; unmatched bases: 4. The CDR3 has 14 residues. The germline CDR1 and CDR2 sequences are MNHNS and SASEGT. CDR3 sequence reads: CASSQTGGHQPQHF. The DNA of the CDR3 is TGTGCCAGCAGCCAGACAGGGGGCCATCAGCCCCAGCATTTT.

This clonotype was counted at least ten times. The CDR3 coding sequence is TGTGCCAGTGGACAGGGTCATCAATCCTATGGCTACACCTTC. Protein sequence: CASGQGHQSYGYTF. The chain recombines TRBV19 with TRBJ1-2; 8 nucleotides match TRBD1. Germline CDR1 is LNHDA and CDR2 is SQIVND (reference sequence). This CDR3 contains 14 residues. The ends lost 8 bases at V and 4 bases at J; junction bases unmatched: 9.

This clonotype was seen at least ten times. This chain uses TRBV4-1 with TRBJ1-6; D is undetermined. Germline assignment: CDR1 MGHRA and CDR2 YSYEKL. This CDR3 is 17 amino acids long. V lost 1 base and J 9 bases, leaving 19 bases between the germline ends. Here the CDR3 reads CASSQGPPGSHGSPLHF. In DNA, the CDR3 is TGCGCCAGCAGCCAAGGCCCACCGGGGTCACACGGTTCACCCCTCCACTTT.

This clonotype showed up many times. J is TRBJ2-5 and V is TRBV5-4; possible D gene TRBD2, 7 bases. Trimming took off 0 bases at V and 4 bases at J, with 10 bases between the two ends. Germline V gene sequence: CDR1 SGHNT, CDR2 YYREEE (reference sequence). This CDR3 is 14 amino acids long. CDR3 DNA: TGTGCCAGCAGCTTGGAAGGGGGGGGAGAGACCCAGTACTTC. As protein: CASSLEGGGETQYF.

This clonotype was counted ten times or more. The chain recombines TRBV28 with TRBJ2-7, with unresolved D. V lost 2 bases and J lost 6, with 5 bases in between. CDR3 length equals 11 residues. Per the germline V gene, CDR1 is MDHEN and CDR2 is SYDVKM. CDR3 nucleotide sequence: TGTGCCAGCAGTTTACGGGTCGAGCAGTACTTC. Its translation is CASSLRVEQYF.

This chain connects TRBV28 to TRBJ1-2; a weak D match, TRBD1 (6 bases). The CDR3 loop spans 11 amino acids. V was clipped by 4 bases and J by 7 bases, with 7 bases between them. Germline assignment: CDR1 MDHEN and CDR2 SYDVKM. This chain's CDR3 is CASSSGAGYTF. In DNA, the CDR3 is TGTGCCAGCAGTTCAGGGGCTGGCTACACCTTC.

V is TRBV7-2 and J is TRBJ1-1, with D maybe TRBD1 (6 bases). The germline V gene has CDR1 SGHTA and CDR2 FQGNSA. Trimming shortened V by 4 bases and J by 2 bases, and 11 bases separated the two germline ends. The CDR3 contains 14 residues. The CDR3 region has the DNA TGTGCCAGCAGCTCCACGGACAGAAACACTGAAGCTTTCTTT. Translating it yields CASSSTDRNTEAFF. Based on the CDR3 plus reference TRBV7-2 and TRBJ1-1, the full variable domain is GAGVSQSPSNKVTEKGKDVELRCDPISGHTALYWYRQSLGQGLEFLIYFQGNSAPDKSGLPSDRFSAERTGGSVSTLTIQRTQQEDSAVYLCASSSTDRNTEAFFGQGTRLTVV.

This clonotype has just a few counts. The J gene is TRBJ1-5, the V gene TRBV5-5; no clear D. Trimming took off 0 bases at V and 0 bases at J, with 4 bases between the two ends. The germline V gene encodes CDR1 SGHKS and CDR2 YYEKEE (reference sequence). This CDR3 has 14 residues. The CDR3 DNA reads TGTGCCAGCAGCTTGGCGGATAGCAATCAGCCCCAGCATTTT. Amino acids: CASSLADSNQPQHF.